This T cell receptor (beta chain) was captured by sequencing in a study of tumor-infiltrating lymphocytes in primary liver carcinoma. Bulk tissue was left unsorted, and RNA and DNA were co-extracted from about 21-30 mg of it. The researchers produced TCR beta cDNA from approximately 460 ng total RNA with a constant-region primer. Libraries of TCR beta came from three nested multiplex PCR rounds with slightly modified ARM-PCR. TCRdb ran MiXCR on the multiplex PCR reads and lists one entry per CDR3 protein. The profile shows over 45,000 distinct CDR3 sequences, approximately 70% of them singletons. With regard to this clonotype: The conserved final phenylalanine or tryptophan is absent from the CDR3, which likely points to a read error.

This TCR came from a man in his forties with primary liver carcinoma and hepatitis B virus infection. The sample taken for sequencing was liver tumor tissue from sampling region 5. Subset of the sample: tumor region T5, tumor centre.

This CDR3 reads CAISGGSSYEQYL. The CDR3 DNA reads TGTGCTATCTCCGGGGGGAGCTCCTACGAGCAGTACCTC. The V gene is TRBV6-6, the J gene TRBJ2-7; 7 bases map to TRBD2. The CDR3 is 13 residues long. The V gene's germline CDR1 is MNHNY and CDR2 SVGAGI (reference sequence).